This TCR beta chain was captured by sequencing in a study of radiotherapy plus CTLA-4 blockade in lung cancer. Whole-study context: Among enrolled patients, over 15% responded and about 30% achieved disease control.

Sequencing was performed with immunoSEQ multiplex PCR; in TCRdb, only in-frame clones are kept and a portion is missing. This table holds approximately 3,100 clones, roughly 80% found once. Focal radiation with ipilimumab CTLA-4 blockade was given to patients with chemo-refractory metastatic non-small-cell lung cancer. The ends were cut back, 1 base at V and 3 bases at J, with 9 bases in the middle. Germline CDR1 is SGHTA and CDR2 is FQGNSA. The CDR3 extends over 14 amino acids. This sequence originates from a human donor with non-small cell lung cancer that progressed on radiotherapy plus ipilimumab. Specimen: tumor tissue, collected from a patient treated with radiotherapy plus ipilimumab. V gene TRBV7-2 combines with J gene TRBJ1-1; D is unresolved. For the CDR3, the DNA is TGTGCCAGCAGCTTAGGAGGTGGTTACACTGAAGCTTTCTTT. Protein sequence: CASSLGGGYTEAFF.